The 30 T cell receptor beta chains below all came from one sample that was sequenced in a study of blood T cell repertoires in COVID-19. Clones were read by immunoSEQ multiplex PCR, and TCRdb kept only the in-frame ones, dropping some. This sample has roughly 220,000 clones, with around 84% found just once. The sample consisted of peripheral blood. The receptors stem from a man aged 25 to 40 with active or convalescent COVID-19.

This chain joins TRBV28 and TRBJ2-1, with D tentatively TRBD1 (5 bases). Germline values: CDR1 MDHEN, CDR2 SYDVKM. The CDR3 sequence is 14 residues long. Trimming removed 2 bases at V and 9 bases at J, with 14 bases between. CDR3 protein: CASSLSLPRGEQFF. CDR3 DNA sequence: TGTGCCAGCAGTTTAAGCCTACCAAGGGGTGAGCAGTTCTTC.

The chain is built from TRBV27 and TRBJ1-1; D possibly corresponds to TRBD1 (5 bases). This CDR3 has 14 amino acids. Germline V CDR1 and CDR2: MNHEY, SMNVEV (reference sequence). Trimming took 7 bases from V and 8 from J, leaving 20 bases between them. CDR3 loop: CASIPRAGGGEAFF. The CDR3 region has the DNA TGTGCCAGCATCCCTAGGGCCGGGGGGGGAGAAGCTTTCTTT.

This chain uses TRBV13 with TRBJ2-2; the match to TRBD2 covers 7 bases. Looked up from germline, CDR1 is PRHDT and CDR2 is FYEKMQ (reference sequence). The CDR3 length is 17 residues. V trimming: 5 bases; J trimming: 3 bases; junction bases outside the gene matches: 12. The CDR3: CASSQAPAGDHTGELFF. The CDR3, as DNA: TGTGCCAGCAGCCAAGCCCCTGCGGGAGACCACACCGGGGAGCTGTTTTTT.

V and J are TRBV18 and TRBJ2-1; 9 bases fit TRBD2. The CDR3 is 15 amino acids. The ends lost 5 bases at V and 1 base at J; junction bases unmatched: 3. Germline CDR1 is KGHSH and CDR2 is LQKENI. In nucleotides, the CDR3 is TGTGCCAGCTCAGTAGCGGGAGTATCCTACAATGAGCAGTTCTTC. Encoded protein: CASSVAGVSYNEQFF.

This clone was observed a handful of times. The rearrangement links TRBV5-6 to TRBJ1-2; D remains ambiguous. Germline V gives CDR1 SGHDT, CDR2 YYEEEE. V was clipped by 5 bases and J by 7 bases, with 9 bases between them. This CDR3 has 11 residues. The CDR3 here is CASRSSSGYTF. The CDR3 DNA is TGTGCCAGCAGGTCCAGTTCTGGCTACACCTTC.

The CDR3 loop is CASRPRVIAGELFF. The CDR3 coding sequence is TGTGCCAGTAGACCCAGGGTTATCGCCGGGGAGCTGTTTTTT. This sequence joins TRBV19 and TRBJ2-2; weak D call: TRBD1 (5 bases). V shed 6 bases and J shed 6 bases, with 14 bases lying between them. Germline loops: CDR1 LNHDA, CDR2 SQIVND (reference sequence). The CDR3 totals 14 residues. The variable domain in full, completed from reference TRBV19 and TRBJ2-2, reads DGGITQSPKYLFRKEGQNVTLSCEQNLNHDAMYWYRQDPGQGLRLIYYSQIVNDFQKGDIAEGYSVSREKKESFPLTVTSAQKNPTAFYLCASRPRVIAGELFFGEGSRLTVL.

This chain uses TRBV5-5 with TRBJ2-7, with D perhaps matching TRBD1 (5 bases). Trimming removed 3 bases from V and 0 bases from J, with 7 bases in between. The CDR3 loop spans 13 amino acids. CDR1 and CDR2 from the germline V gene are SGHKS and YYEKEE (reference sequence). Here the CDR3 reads CASSSTDSYEQYF. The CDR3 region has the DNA TGTGCCAGCAGCTCGACAGACTCCTACGAGCAGTACTTC.

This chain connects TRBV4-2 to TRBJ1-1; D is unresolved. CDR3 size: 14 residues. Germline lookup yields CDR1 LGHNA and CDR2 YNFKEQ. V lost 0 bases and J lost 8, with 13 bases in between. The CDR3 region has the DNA TGTGCCAGCAGCCAAGATTTGGCCGGGAGGGAAGCTTTCTTT. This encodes CASSQDLAGREAFF.

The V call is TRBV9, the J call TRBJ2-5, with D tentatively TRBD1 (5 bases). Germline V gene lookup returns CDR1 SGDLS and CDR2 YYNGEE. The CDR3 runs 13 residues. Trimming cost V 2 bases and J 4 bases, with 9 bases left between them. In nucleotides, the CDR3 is TGTGCCAGCAGCGTCGGCAGGGCAGAGACCCAGTACTTC. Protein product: CASSVGRAETQYF.

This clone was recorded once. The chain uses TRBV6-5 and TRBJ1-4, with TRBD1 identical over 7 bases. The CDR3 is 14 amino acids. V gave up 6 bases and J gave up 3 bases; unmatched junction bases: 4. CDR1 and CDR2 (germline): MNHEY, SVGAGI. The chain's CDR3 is CASSRGRPNEKLFF. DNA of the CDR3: TGTGCCAGCAGCAGGGGGAGGCCTAATGAAAAACTGTTTTTT.

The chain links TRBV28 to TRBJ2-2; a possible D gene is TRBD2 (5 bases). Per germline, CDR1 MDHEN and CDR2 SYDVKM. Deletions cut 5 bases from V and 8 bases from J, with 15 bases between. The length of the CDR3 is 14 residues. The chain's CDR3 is CASSGGPPGGELFF. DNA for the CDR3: TGTGCCAGCAGTGGCGGGCCCCCCGGGGGGGAGCTGTTTTTT. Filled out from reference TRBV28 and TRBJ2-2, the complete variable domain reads DVKVTQSSRYLVKRTGEKVFLECVQDMDHENMFWYRQDPGLGLRLIYFSYDVKMKEKGDIPEGYSVSREKKERFSLILESASTNQTSMYLCASSGGPPGGELFFGEGSRLTVL.

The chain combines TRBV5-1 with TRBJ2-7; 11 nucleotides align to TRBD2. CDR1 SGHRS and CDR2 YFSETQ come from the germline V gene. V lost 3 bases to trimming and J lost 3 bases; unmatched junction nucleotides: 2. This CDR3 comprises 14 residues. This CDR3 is CASSWGLADYEQYF. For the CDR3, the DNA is TGCGCCAGCAGCTGGGGACTAGCGGACTACGAGCAGTACTTC. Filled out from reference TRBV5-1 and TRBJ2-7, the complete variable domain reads KAGVTQTPRYLIKTRGQQVTLSCSPISGHRSVSWYQQTPGQGLQFLFEYFSETQRNKGNFPGRFSGRQFSNSRSEMNVSTLELGDSALYLCASSWGLADYEQYFGPGTRLTVT.

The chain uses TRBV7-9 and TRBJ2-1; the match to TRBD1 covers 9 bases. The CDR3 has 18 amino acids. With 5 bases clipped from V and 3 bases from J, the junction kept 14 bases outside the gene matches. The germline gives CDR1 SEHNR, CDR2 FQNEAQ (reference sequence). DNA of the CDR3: TGTGCCAGCAGCCACGACCTGCCGGGACAGGGTTACTACAATGAGCAGTTCTTC. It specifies CASSHDLPGQGYYNEQFF.

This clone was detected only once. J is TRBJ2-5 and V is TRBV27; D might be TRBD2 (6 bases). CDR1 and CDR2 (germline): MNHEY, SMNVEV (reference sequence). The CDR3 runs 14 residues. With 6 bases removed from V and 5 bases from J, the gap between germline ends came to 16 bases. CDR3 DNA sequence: TGTGCCAGCAGCTCTTTACAGGAGGGGGAGACCCAGTACTTC. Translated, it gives CASSSLQEGETQYF.

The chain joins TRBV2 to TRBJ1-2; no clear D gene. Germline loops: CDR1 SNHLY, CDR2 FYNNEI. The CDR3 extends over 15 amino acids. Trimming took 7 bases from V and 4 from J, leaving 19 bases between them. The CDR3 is CASKGVGGYPYGYTF. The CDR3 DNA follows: TGTGCCAGCAAGGGAGTCGGCGGATACCCCTATGGCTACACCTTC.

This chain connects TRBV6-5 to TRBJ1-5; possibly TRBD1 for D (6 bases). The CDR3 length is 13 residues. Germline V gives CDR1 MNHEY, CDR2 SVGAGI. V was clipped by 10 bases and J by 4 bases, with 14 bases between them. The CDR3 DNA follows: TGTGCCATCGACAGGAGTGGGAATCAGCCCCAGCATTTT. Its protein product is CAIDRSGNQPQHF.

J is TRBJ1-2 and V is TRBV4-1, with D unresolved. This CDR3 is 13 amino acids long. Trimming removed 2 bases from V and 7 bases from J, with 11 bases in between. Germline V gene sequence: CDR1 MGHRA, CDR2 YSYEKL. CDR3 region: CASSQWESIGYTF. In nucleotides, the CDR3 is TGCGCCAGCAGCCAATGGGAGTCCATTGGCTACACCTTC.

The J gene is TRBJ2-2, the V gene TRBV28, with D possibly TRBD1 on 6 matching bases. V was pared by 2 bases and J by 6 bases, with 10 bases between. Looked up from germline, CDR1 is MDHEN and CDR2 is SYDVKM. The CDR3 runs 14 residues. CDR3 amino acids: CASSLGGQSGELFF. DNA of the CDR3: TGTGCCAGCAGTTTAGGGGGACAATCCGGGGAGCTGTTTTTT.

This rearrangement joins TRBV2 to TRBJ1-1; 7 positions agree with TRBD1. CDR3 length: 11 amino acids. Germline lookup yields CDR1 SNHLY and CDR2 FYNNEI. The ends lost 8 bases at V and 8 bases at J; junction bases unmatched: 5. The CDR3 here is CASSVQGEAFF. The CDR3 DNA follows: TGTGCCAGCTCGGTACAGGGGGAAGCTTTCTTT.

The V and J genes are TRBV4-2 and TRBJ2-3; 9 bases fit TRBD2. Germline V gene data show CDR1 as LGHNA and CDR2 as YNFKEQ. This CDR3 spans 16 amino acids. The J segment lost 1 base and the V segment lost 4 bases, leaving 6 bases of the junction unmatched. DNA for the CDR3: TGTGCCAGCAGCCGAGCAGCGGGAGGCGGCACAGATACGCAGTATTTT. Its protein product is CASSRAAGGGTDTQYF.

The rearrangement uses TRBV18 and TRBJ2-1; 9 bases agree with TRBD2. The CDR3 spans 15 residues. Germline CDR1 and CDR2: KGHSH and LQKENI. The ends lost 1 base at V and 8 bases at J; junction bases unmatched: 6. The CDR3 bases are TGTGCCAGCTCACCACGGTCCCCTAGCGGGGATGAGCAGTTCTTC. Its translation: CASSPRSPSGDEQFF.

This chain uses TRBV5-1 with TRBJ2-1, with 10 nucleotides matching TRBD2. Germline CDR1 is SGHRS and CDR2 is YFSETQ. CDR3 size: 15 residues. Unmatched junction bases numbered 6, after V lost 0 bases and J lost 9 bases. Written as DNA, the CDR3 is TGCGCCAGCAGCTTGGTAGGTAGCGGGAGGTTTGAGCAGTTCTTC. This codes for CASSLVGSGRFEQFF. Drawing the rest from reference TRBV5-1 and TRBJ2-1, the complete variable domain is KAGVTQTPRYLIKTRGQQVTLSCSPISGHRSVSWYQQTPGQGLQFLFEYFSETQRNKGNFPGRFSGRQFSNSRSEMNVSTLELGDSALYLCASSLVGSGRFEQFFGPGTRLTVL.

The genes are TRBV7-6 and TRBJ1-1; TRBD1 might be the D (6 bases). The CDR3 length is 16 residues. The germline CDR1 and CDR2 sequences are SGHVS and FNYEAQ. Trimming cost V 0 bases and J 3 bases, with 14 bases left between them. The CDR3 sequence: CASSLARAGVDTEAFF. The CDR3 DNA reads TGTGCCAGCAGCTTAGCGAGGGCAGGGGTGGACACTGAAGCTTTCTTT.

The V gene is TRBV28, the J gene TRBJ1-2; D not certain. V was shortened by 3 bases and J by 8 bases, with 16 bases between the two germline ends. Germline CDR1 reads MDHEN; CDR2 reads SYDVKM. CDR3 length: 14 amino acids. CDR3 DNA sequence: TGTGCCAGCAGTTTGGCCCCGGCCCGGGTGGGCTACACCTTC. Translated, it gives CASSLAPARVGYTF.

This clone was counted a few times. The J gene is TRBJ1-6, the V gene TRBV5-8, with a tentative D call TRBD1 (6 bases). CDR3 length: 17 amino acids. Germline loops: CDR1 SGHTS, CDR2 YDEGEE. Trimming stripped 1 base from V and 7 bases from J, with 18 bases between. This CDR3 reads CASSLSAGGLGNSPLHF. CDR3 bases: TGTGCCAGCAGCTTGTCGGCGGGGGGCCTCGGCAATTCACCCCTCCACTTT.

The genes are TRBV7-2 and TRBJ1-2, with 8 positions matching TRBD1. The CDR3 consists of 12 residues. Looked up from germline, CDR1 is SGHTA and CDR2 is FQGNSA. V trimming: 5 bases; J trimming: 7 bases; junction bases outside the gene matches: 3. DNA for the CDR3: TGTGCCAGCAGCGTCGGACAGGGTGGCTACACCTTC. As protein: CASSVGQGGYTF.

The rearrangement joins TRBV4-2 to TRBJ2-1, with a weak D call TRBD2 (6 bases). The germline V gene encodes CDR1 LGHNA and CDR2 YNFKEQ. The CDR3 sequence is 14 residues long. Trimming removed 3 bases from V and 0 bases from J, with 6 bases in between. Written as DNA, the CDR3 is TGTGCCAGCAGCCAGGGAGGCTCCTACAATGAGCAGTTCTTC. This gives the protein CASSQGGSYNEQFF.

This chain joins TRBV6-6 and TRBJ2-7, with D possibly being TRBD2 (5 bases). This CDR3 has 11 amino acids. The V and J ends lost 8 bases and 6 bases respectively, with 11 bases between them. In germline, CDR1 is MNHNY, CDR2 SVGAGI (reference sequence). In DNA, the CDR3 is TGTGCCAGCTCTGAGGGTGGCGAGCAGTACTTC. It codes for CASSEGGEQYF.

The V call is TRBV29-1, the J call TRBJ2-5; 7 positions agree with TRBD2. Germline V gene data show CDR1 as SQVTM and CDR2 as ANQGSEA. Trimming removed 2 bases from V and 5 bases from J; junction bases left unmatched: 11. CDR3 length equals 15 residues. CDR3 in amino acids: CSVEKDSGSWETQYF. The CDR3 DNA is TGCAGCGTTGAAAAGGATAGCGGGTCCTGGGAGACCCAGTACTTC.

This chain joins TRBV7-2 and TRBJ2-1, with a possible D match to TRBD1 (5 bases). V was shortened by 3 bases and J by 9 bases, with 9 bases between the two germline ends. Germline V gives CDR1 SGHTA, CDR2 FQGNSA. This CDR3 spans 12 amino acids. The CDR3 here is CASSFLGAEQFF. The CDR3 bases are TGTGCCAGCAGCTTCCTAGGGGCTGAGCAGTTCTTC. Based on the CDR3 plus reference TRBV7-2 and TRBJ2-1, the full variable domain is GAGVSQSPSNKVTEKGKDVELRCDPISGHTALYWYRQSLGQGLEFLIYFQGNSAPDKSGLPSDRFSAERTGGSVSTLTIQRTQQEDSAVYLCASSFLGAEQFFGPGTRLTVL.